This TCR beta chain was obtained from a study of blood T cells in healthy people across ages. Germline CDR1 SGHRS, CDR2 YFSETQ. The V end lost 1 base, the J end lost 6 bases, and 7 bases lay between the germline ends. This CDR3 contains 13 residues. It was with a sample-barcoded 5' primer and a J-beta primer mix that a second PCR of roughly 6 to 12 cycles was run. TCRdb itself ran the 5' RACE reads through MiXCR, one entry per CDR3 protein. The sample records under 1 million distinct CDR3 sequences, around 42% being singletons. Sequences were obtained from blood. The sequence was obtained from a man aged 55-75 years in good health. V usage is TRBV5-1 and J usage is TRBJ2-2; no definite D call. The CDR3 DNA sequence: TGCGCCAGCAGCTTGTACGTTGCCGGGGAGCTGTTTTTT. Amino acids: CASSLYVAGELFF.